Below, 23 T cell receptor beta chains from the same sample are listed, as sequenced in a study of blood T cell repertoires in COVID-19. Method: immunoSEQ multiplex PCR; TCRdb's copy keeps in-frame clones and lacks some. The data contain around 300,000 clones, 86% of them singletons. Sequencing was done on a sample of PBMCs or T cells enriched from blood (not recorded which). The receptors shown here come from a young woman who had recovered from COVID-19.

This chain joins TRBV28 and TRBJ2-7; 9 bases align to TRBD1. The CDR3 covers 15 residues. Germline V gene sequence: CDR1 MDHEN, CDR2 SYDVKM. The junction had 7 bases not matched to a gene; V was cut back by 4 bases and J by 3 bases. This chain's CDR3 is CASSSGTGIYYEQYF. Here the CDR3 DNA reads TGTGCCAGCAGTTCCGGGACAGGGATTTACTACGAGCAGTACTTC.

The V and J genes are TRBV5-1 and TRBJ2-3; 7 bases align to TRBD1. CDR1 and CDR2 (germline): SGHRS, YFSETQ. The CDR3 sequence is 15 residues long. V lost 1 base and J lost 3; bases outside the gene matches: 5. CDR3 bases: TGCGCCAGCAGCTTGCGACAGGGAGAGACAGATACGCAGTATTTT. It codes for CASSLRQGETDTQYF.

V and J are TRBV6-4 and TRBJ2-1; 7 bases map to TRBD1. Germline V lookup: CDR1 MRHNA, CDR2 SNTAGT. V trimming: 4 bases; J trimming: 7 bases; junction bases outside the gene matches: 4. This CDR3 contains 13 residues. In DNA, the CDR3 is TGTGCCAGCAGTGCCCAACAGGGGAATGAGCAGTTCTTC. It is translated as CASSAQQGNEQFF.

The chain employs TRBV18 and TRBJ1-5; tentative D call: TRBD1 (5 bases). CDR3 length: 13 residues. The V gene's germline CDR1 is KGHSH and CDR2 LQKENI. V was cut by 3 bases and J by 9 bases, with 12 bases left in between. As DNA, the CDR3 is TGTGCCAGCTCACCGCCGGGGGAGCGGCCCCAGCATTTT. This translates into CASSPPGERPQHF. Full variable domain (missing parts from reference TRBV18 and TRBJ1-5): NAGVMQNPRHLVRRRGQEARLRCSPMKGHSHVYWYRQLPEEGLKFMVYLQKENIIDESGMPKERFSAEFPKEGPSILRIQQVVRGDSAAYFCASSPPGERPQHFGDGTRLSIL.

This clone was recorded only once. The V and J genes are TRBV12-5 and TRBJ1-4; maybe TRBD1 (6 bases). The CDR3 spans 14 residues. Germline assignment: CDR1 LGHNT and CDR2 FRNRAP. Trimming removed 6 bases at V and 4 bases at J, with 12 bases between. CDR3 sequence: CASGTDSLNEKLFF. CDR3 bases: TGTGCTAGTGGGACGGACAGTCTTAATGAAAAACTGTTTTTT.

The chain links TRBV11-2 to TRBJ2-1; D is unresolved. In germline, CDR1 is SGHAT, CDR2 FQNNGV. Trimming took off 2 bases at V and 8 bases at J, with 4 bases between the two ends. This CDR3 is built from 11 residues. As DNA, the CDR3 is TGTGCCAGCAGCTTATTCGATGAGCAGTTCTTC. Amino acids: CASSLFDEQFF.

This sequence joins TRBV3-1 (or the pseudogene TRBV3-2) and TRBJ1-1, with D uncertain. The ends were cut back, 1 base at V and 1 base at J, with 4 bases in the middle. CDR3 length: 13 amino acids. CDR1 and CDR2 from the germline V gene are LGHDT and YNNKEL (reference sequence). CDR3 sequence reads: CASSQVANTEAFF. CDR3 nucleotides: TGTGCCAGCAGCCAAGTGGCGAACACTGAAGCTTTCTTT.

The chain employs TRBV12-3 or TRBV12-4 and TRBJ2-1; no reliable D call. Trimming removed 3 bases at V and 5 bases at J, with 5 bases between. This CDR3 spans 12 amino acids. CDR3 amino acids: CASSFRDNEQFF. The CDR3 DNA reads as TGTGCCAGCAGTTTTCGGGACAATGAGCAGTTCTTC.

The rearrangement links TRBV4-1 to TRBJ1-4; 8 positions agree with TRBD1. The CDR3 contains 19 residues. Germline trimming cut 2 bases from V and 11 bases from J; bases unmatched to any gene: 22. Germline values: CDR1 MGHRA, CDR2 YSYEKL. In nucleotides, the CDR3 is TGCGCCAGCAGCCAATATGGGGGGCGTCGTACAGGGGGTGACGGCAAACTGTTTTTT. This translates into CASSQYGGRRTGGDGKLFF.

This chain's CDR3 is CASNGQFLSGANVLTF. The CDR3 coding sequence is TGTGCCAGCAACGGACAGTTTCTCTCTGGGGCCAACGTCCTGACTTTC. The chain employs TRBV2 and TRBJ2-6; D may be TRBD1 (6 bases). This CDR3 contains 16 residues. Germline V CDR1 and CDR2: SNHLY, FYNNEI. The V end lost 7 bases, the J end lost 0 bases, and 13 bases lay between the germline ends.

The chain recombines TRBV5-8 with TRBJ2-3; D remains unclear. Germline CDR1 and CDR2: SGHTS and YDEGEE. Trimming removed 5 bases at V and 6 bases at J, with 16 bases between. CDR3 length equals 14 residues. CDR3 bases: TGTGCCAGCAGGGAGTTCCCACAATGGGATACGCAGTATTTT. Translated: CASREFPQWDTQYF.

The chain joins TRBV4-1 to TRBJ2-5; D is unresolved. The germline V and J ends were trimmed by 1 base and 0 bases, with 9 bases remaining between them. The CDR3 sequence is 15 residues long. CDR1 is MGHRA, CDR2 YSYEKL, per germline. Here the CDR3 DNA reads TGCGCCAGCAGCCAAGGCCCGAGGAACCAAGAGACCCAGTACTTC. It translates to CASSQGPRNQETQYF.

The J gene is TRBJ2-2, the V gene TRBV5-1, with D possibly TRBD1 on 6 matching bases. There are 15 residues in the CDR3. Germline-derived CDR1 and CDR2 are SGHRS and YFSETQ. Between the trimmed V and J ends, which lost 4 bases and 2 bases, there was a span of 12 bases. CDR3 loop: CASSNNRANTGELFF. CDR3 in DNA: TGCGCCAGCAGCAATAACAGGGCTAACACCGGGGAGCTGTTTTTT.

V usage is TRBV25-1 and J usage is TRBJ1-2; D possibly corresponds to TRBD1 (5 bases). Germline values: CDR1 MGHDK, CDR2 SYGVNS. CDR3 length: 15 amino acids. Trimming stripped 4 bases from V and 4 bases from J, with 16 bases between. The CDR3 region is CASSGTGGGLYGYTF. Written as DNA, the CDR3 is TGTGCCAGCAGTGGAACAGGAGGAGGGCTCTATGGCTACACCTTC.

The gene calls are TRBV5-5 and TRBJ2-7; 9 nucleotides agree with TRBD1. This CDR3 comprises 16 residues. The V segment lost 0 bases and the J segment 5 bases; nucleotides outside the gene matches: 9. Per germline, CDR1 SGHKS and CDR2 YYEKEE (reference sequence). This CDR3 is CASSLDRGTGFDEQYF. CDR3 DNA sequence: TGTGCCAGCAGCTTGGATCGTGGGACAGGGTTCGACGAGCAGTACTTC.

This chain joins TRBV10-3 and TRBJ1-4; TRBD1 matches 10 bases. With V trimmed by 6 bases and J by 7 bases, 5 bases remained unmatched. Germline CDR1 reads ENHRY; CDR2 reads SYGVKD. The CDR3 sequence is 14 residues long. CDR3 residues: CAIRSDRGGEKLFF. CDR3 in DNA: TGTGCCATCAGATCGGACAGGGGGGGTGAAAAACTGTTTTTT.

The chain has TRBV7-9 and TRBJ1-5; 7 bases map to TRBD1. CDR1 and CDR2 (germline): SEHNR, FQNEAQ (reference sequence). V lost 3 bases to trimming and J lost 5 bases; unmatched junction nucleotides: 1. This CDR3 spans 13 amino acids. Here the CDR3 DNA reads TGTGCCAGCAGCTTTACAGGGGATCAGCCCCAGCATTTT. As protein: CASSFTGDQPQHF.

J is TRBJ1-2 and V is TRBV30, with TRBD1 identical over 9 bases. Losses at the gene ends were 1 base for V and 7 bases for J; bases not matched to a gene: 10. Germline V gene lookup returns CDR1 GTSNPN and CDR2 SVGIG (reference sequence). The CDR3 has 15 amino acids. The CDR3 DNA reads TGTGCCTGGAGTGGAGAACAGGGGGCATTATTTGGCTACACCTTC. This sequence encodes CAWSGEQGALFGYTF.

This chain's CDR3 is CASSLSREYLREQYF. Written as DNA, the CDR3 is TGTGCCAGCAGTTTATCACGGGAGTACCTCCGCGAGCAGTACTTC. This rearrangement joins TRBV27 to TRBJ2-7; a weak D match, TRBD2 (6 bases). This CDR3 region has 15 residues. Germline CDR1 and CDR2: MNHEY and SMNVEV (reference sequence). Trimming stripped 0 bases from V and 6 bases from J, with 15 bases between.

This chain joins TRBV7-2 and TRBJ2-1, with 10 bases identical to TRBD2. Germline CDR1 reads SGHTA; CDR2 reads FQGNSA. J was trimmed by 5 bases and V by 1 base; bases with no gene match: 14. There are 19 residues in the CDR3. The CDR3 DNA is TGTGCCAGCAGCTTAGTCCCGCTAGCGGGAGTTCGAATAAACAATGAGCAGTTCTTC. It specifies CASSLVPLAGVRINNEQFF.

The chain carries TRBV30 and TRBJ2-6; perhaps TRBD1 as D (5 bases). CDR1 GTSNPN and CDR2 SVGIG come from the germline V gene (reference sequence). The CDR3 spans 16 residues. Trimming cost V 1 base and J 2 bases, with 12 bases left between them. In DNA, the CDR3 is TGTGCCTGGAGTGGGCAGGGTCTCACTGGGGCCAACGTCCTGACTTTC. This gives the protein CAWSGQGLTGANVLTF.

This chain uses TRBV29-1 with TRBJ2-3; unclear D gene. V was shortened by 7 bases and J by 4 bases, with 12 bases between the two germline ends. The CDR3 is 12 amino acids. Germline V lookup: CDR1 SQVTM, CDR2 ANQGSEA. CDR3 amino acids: CSAASPPDTQYF. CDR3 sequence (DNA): TGCAGCGCCGCGTCGCCTCCAGATACGCAGTATTTT.

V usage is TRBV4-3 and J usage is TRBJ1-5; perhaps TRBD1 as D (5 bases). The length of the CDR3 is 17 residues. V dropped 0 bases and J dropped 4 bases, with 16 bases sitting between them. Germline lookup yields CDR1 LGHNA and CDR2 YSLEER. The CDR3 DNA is TGCGCCAGCAGCCAAGACTTCCTCTGGGGGGGAAATCAGCCCCAGCATTTT. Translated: CASSQDFLWGGNQPQHF.